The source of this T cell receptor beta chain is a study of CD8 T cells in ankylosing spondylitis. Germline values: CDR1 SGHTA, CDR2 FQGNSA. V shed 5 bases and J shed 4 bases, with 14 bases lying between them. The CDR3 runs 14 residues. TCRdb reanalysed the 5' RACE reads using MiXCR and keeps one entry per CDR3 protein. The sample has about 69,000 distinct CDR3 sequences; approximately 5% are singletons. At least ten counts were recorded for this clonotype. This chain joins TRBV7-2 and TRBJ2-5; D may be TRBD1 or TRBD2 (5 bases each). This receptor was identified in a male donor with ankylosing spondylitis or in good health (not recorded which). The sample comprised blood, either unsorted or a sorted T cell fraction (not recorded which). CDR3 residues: CASSRGPVGETQYF. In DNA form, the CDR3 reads TGTGCCAGCAGCCGGGGCCCCGTCGGAGAGACCCAGTACTTC.